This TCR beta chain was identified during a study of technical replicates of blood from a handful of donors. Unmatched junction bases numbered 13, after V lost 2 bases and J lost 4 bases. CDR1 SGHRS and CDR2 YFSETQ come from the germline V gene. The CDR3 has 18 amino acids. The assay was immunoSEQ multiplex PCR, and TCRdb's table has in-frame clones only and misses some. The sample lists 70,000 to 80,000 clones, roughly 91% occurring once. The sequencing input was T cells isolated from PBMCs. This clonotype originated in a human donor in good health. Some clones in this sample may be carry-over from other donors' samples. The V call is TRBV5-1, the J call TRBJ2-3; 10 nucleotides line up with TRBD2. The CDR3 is CASSLPGTSARSADTQYF. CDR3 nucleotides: TGCGCCAGCAGCTTACCCGGGACTAGCGCGAGGTCAGCAGATACGCAGTATTTT.